This T cell receptor (beta chain) was obtained from a study of T cell repertoires in cytomegalovirus infection. Study in general: Researchers turned to recently identified HLA-C-restricted CMV epitopes as well as well-studied HLA-B-restricted ones. Shared public TCR beta signatures pointed to both CMV infection and a matching HLA type. General study results and limits: Within the response measured ex vivo, HLA-C-restricted CMV-specific TCR beta clonotypes were dominant.

TCRdb passed the reads through MiXCR, listing each CDR3 protein once. Seen here are nearly 700,000 distinct CDR3 sequences, roughly 33% observed once, and the top ten hold 15% to 20%. This clonotype has only a few counts. Antigen: not known. CDR1 is MNHNS, CDR2 SASEGT, per germline. The CDR3 spans 13 residues. V shed 7 bases and J 8 bases; nucleotides not matched to a gene: 8. The sequencing used cultured PBMCs, collected from culture after CMV antigen stimulation. The chain uses TRBV6-1 and TRBJ1-2; 9 nucleotides match TRBD1. This TCR was recovered from a human donor in good health (CMV status not recorded). Some clones in this sample may be carry-over from other donors' samples. Here the CDR3 reads CASTATGGSGYTF. DNA of the CDR3: TGTGCCAGCACCGCAACAGGGGGCAGCGGCTACACCTTC.